The sequence of this T cell receptor beta chain was determined in a study of identifying expanded T cells in peripheral blood. CDR1 is SEHNR and CDR2 is FQNEAQ in the germline V gene (reference sequence). V dropped 4 bases and J dropped 11 bases, with 17 bases sitting between them. The CDR3 loop spans 14 amino acids. The table came from immunoSEQ multiplex PCR; TCRdb's copy has only in-frame clones and leaves some out. The repertoire holds approximately 120,000 clones, with around 89% as singletons. Sequenced material: blood. The clonotype comes from a person between 18 and 70 years old in good health. V gene TRBV7-9 combines with J gene TRBJ1-4; D gene uncertain. The CDR3: CASSSDGGNGKLFF. The CDR3 DNA reads as TGTGCCAGCAGCTCGGACGGAGGAAATGGGAAACTGTTTTTT.